This TCR beta chain is from a study of naive and memory T cell subsets. Study-level results: Especially in CD8 cells, naive repertoires contained a few larger clonotypes, possibly CD45RA-re-expressing memory cells.

A remark on this clonotype: Its antigen is not identified.

Both TRBC1 and TRBC2 were covered by a beta constant-region primer of two equimolar oligonucleotides. Four rounds of PCR amplified the ligated cDNA using nested alpha and beta constant-region primers plus SP2. MiXCR, applied by TCRdb to the UMI-ligation and nested PCR reads, yields one record per CDR3 protein. This sample has roughly 150,000 distinct CDR3 sequences, with about 20% found just once. Germline CDR1 and CDR2: MNHEY and SMNVEV (reference sequence). Trimming left V 6 bases short and J 4 bases short, with 15 bases between. This CDR3 spans 14 amino acids. This receptor was taken from a human donor in good health. The chain couples TRBV27 to TRBJ2-5, with D tentatively TRBD1 or TRBD2 (5 bases each). Sequences were obtained from naive CD4+ T cells from blood. CDR3 sequence: CASRPRDHPETQYF. The CDR3 DNA is TGTGCCAGCAGGCCCCGGGACCACCCAGAGACCCAGTACTTC.